The clone carrying this T cell receptor beta chain was picked up many times. Antigen unknown. Looked up from germline, CDR1 is SGHRS and CDR2 is YFSETQ. V was cut by 1 base and J by 0 bases, with 10 bases left in between. CDR3 size: 16 residues. Universal primer sites and UMIs were introduced during 5'RACE template-switching synthesis of TCR cDNA. TCRdb redid the calling of the 5' RACE reads with MiXCR, one entry per CDR3 protein. Here the sample spans around 180,000 distinct CDR3 sequences, roughly 6.2% being singletons. The record originates from a study of T cells after yellow fever vaccination. The overall study: Fractions of low cell number were prepared using SMART-Seq v4 Ultra Low Input.

Whole-study findings and limits: Detected again after the booster were most primary-vaccination clones, at 96% CD4 and 88% CD8.

This TCR was recovered from a man younger than 35 who received the YFV17D yellow fever vaccine. V is TRBV5-1 and J is TRBJ2-2; D unresolved. The source material was CD4+ T cells sorted from PBMCs, sampled on the day of the first yellow fever vaccination. CDR3 sequence: CASSLNWVANTGELFF. The CDR3 bases are TGCGCCAGCAGCTTGAATTGGGTAGCGAACACCGGGGAGCTGTTTTTT.